This T cell receptor beta chain was recovered during a study of CD8+ T cells in alopecia areata (dated by TCRdb to 2016 to 2019). The study in broad terms: Skin from C3H/HeJ donors with spontaneous alopecia (roughly 6-13 months old) was grafted onto female C3H/HeJ recipients that were roughly 6-11 weeks old. To study T cell clonal expansion in alopecia areata, the researchers applied high-throughput TCRbeta sequencing to both the C3H/HeJ mouse model and human patients. In humans, TCRbeta sequencing was performed on scalp tissue and on sorted CD4+ and CD8+ peripheral blood T cells from healthy controls and from patients with patchy or totalis/universalis alopecia areata. Scalp clonality was compared among normal scalp (n=4), patchy alopecia areata scalp (n=8), and alopecia totalis/universalis scalp (n=8). The RNA source kit depended on sample type: the PAXgene miRNA kit for fixed scalp, the miRNeasy kit for PBMCs, and the RNeasy kit for mouse skin. Amplification of TCRbeta CDR3 regions was done by immunoSEQ multiplex PCR using 35 Vbeta forward primers and 13 Jbeta reverse primers. What the research found in general, with its limitations: Lesional scalp, especially in alopecia totalis/universalis, showed higher clonality and more expanded CD8+ clones than normal scalp, suggesting antigenic drive. Shared TCR sequences between patients were less evident than in mice, which may be partly attributable to HLA diversity in the patient population. Unlike mouse skin, which is dominated by gammadelta T cells, normal human skin has resident alphabeta T cells that are also sequenced, and this complicates analysis of the scalp TCR repertoire.

Cells from mouse cutaneous lymph nodes were pooled, stained for CD4, CD8alpha, NKG2D, NKG2ACE and other markers, and then sorted on a BD Influx. Libraries came from the immunoSEQ multiplex PCR assay. RNA was extracted from all samples and reverse transcribed into cDNA as template for TCR sequencing. First-strand cDNA was synthesized using SuperScript III with a 2:1 mix of oligo-dT and random hexamers. A synthetic immune receptor repertoire was used to measure amplification bias, and any remaining bias was corrected computationally. Libraries were sequenced on Illumina HiSeq using 60 bp reads that covered the CDR3 and were read from J toward V. As for the original processing: Raw reads were preprocessed to remove errors, and CDR3 was defined by IMGT conventions from the conserved cysteine to phenylalanine. Clonality was computed by normalizing Shannon entropy by log2 of the number of productive unique TCRs and subtracting the result from 1. Scalp TCRbeta sequences were cross-referenced with sorted blood CD4 and CD8 repertoires so that the CD4 or CD8 identity of scalp clones could be inferred. Not all clones reach the TCRdb copy of this immuneACCESS table, which keeps in-frame sequences only. Checked studies attribute under half of the gap to unresolved V genes and leave the rest unexplained. D and trimming were read from the DNA, whereas the V and J calls and clone size are those reported in that table. This sample has 200,000 to 300,000 clones in the table, none counted a single time. The ten largest clones represent about 1.2% of the sample.

A remark on this clone: There is no known antigen for this receptor. Because this receptor comes from a mouse, its gene names and germline sequences follow the mouse reference. Read sequence stops 4 residues before the CDR3 end, and the germline J gene provides the missing end. The sample has other DNA sequences that encode this CDR3 too.

Including cysteine and phenylalanine, the CDR3 has 14 amino acids. The CDR3 was read in part: 30 bases, with the frame set at base 1. The junction shows trimming of 4 bases on V and 0 bases on J, plus 9 bases between the germline ends. The germline V gene (reference sequence) sets CDR1 to FNHDT and CDR2 to SITEND. Material: CD4+ T cells sorted from a lymph node. The sequence joins TRBV19 to TRBJ2-4; the D gene is possibly TRBD1, with 6 bases matching. This TCR was recovered from a C3H/HeJ mouse with alopecia areata. The strain's MHC haplotype is H2-k. CDR3 DNA, as far as it was read: TGTGCCAGCAGTCCGCAGGGGAGTCAAAAC. It specifies CASSPQGSQN. The full CDR3 protein is CASSPQGSQNTLYF.